These T cell receptor beta chains were read from a single sample in a study of T cells in tuberculosis. Clones were sequenced by immunoSEQ multiplex PCR, and TCRdb holds only the in-frame ones, with some missing. Of some 40,000 clones in the sample, 95% were seen once. The specimen was PBMCs. These receptors were taken from a donor aged 10-30 years with latent tuberculosis or without tuberculosis infection. The CDR3 runs from the conserved cysteine through the conserved F or W. A D gene is named only where the DNA matches it firmly. The size field is filled for only some rows; it gives once, few, many or a size class.

d_gene: TRBD1; v_gene: TRBV5-1; abundance: once; j_gene: TRBJ1-1; CDR3nt: TGCGCCAGCAGCTTAAGACAGGGTTGGTGGACCAACACTGAAGCTTTCTTT; CDR3aa: CASSLRQGWWTNTEAFF
d_gene: .; v_gene: TRBV2; abundance: .; j_gene: TRBJ2-3; CDR3nt: TGTGCCAGCAGTGAGGTTCTACGGGCAGATACGCAGTATTTT; CDR3aa: CASSEVLRADTQYF
d_gene: .; v_gene: TRBV27; abundance: .; j_gene: TRBJ1-2; CDR3nt: TGTGCCAGCAGTTTATCAAGCTCCACGTATGGCTACACCTTC; CDR3aa: CASSLSSSTYGYTF
d_gene: .; v_gene: TRBV28; abundance: .; j_gene: TRBJ1-2; CDR3nt: TGTGCCAGCAGTTTAGACAGACCTAACTATGGCTACACCTTC; CDR3aa: CASSLDRPNYGYTF
d_gene: .; v_gene: TRBV10-3; abundance: .; j_gene: TRBJ1-2; CDR3nt: TGTGCCGCAGGTCAGGGGTGGGATTATGGCTACACCTTC; CDR3aa: CAAGQGWDYGYTF
d_gene: .; v_gene: TRBV13; abundance: .; j_gene: TRBJ1-2; CDR3nt: TGTGCCAGCAGCTCTTCCACCGGCGACAGGACTGTCTATGGCTACACCTTC; CDR3aa: CASSSSTGDRTVYGYTF
d_gene: .; v_gene: TRBV25-1; abundance: once; j_gene: TRBJ1-2; CDR3nt: TGTGCCAGCAGTGCCTCAATCCAGAAACAGGGTTTTAACTATGGCTACACCTTC; CDR3aa: CASSASIQKQGFNYGYTF
d_gene: .; v_gene: TRBV15; abundance: few; j_gene: TRBJ1-6; CDR3nt: TGTGCCACCAGACTAAACGCGAACTATAATTCACCCCTCCACTTT; CDR3aa: CATRLNANYNSPLHF
d_gene: .; v_gene: TRBV19; abundance: .; j_gene: TRBJ1-1; CDR3nt: TGTGCCAGTAGTATTCAGGGTCGAGGCACTGAAGCTTTCTTT; CDR3aa: CASSIQGRGTEAFF
d_gene: .; v_gene: TRBV28; abundance: .; j_gene: TRBJ1-2; CDR3nt: TGTGCCAGCAGTTTATGGCCCCAAGCACCTAACTATGGCTACACCTTC; CDR3aa: CASSLWPQAPNYGYTF
d_gene: .; v_gene: TRBV7-8; abundance: .; j_gene: TRBJ1-1; CDR3nt: TGTGCCAGCAGCTTCGATCCGGCTTGGAGGGCTGAAGCTTTCTTT; CDR3aa: CASSFDPAWRAEAFF
d_gene: .; v_gene: TRBV10-3; abundance: once; j_gene: TRBJ2-3; CDR3nt: TGTGCCATCAGTGAGTCGACTACCGGGGTGAACACAGATACGCAGTATTTT; CDR3aa: CAISESTTGVNTDTQYF
d_gene: TRBD2; v_gene: TRBV27; abundance: few; j_gene: TRBJ2-2; CDR3nt: TGTGCCAGCAGCCCTACTAGCGGGGGGGTTCTACGGGCAAGCGGGGAGCTGTTTTTT; CDR3aa: CASSPTSGGVLRASGELFF
d_gene: TRBD1; v_gene: TRBV7-8; abundance: .; j_gene: TRBJ2-1; CDR3nt: TGTGCCAGCAGCTCCGGGACAGGGGTTTTCTTC; CDR3aa: CASSSGTGVFF
d_gene: .; v_gene: TRBV6-5; abundance: .; j_gene: TRBJ1-1; CDR3nt: TGTGCCAGCAGTTACGGTAGGGGCCTAATGAACACTGAAGCTTTCTTT; CDR3aa: CASSYGRGLMNTEAFF
d_gene: .; v_gene: TRBV5-4; abundance: .; j_gene: TRBJ2-1; CDR3nt: TGTGCCAGCAGCCTGTATAGCGGTAAGGAGTACTACAATGAGCAGTTCTTC; CDR3aa: CASSLYSGKEYYNEQFF
d_gene: .; v_gene: TRBV6-6; abundance: .; j_gene: TRBJ2-5; CDR3nt: TGTGCCAGCAGTAATACAAGACAGCCGCGAGAGACCCAGTACTTC; CDR3aa: CASSNTRQPRETQYF
d_gene: TRBD1; v_gene: TRBV2; abundance: .; j_gene: TRBJ1-1; CDR3nt: TGTGCCAGCACCCCAACAGGGGGCGCATCCACTGAAGCTTTCTTT; CDR3aa: CASTPTGGASTEAFF
d_gene: TRBD1; v_gene: TRBV11-2; abundance: .; j_gene: TRBJ1-1; CDR3nt: TGTGCCAGCAGCCTGGACAGGGGACAAAACACTGAAGCTTTCTTT; CDR3aa: CASSLDRGQNTEAFF
d_gene: TRBD2; v_gene: TRBV6-5; abundance: .; j_gene: TRBJ2-1; CDR3nt: TGTGCCAGCAGTTACTCTCTAGCGGGGGGGTACAATGAGCAGTTCTTC; CDR3aa: CASSYSLAGGYNEQFF
d_gene: .; v_gene: TRBV6-1; abundance: .; j_gene: TRBJ1-6; CDR3nt: TGTGCGGTAGGTTCAGGGATCGCCTATAATTCACCCCTCCACTTT; CDR3aa: CAVGSGIAYNSPLHF
d_gene: TRBD2; v_gene: TRBV27; abundance: .; j_gene: TRBJ2-5; CDR3nt: TGTGCCACATCTAGCGGGCTTCAAGAGACCCAGTACTTC; CDR3aa: CATSSGLQETQYF
d_gene: TRBD1; v_gene: TRBV30; abundance: .; j_gene: TRBJ1-1; CDR3nt: TGTGCCTGGAAGGACAGGGCTTTCACTGAAGCTTTCTTT; CDR3aa: CAWKDRAFTEAFF
d_gene: .; v_gene: TRBV28; abundance: .; j_gene: TRBJ1-1; CDR3nt: TGTGCCAGCAACGCCGGGGGGACGAACACTGAAGCTTTCTTT; CDR3aa: CASNAGGTNTEAFF
d_gene: .; v_gene: TRBV5-1; abundance: .; j_gene: TRBJ2-7; CDR3nt: TGCGCCAGCAGCTTGGCCGGCGGAGAAGCCTACGAGCAGTACTTC; CDR3aa: CASSLAGGEAYEQYF
d_gene: .; v_gene: TRBV18; abundance: .; j_gene: TRBJ1-3; CDR3nt: TGTGCCAGCTCACAAGCGACTCGGAACACCATATATTTT; CDR3aa: CASSQATRNTIYF
d_gene: TRBD1; v_gene: TRBV5-4; abundance: .; j_gene: TRBJ1-2; CDR3nt: TGTGCCAGCAGGCGTTCGGACAGGGTAGGGATGAGCCATGGCTACACCTTC; CDR3aa: CASRRSDRVGMSHGYTF
d_gene: TRBD1; v_gene: TRBV6-1; abundance: .; j_gene: TRBJ2-7; CDR3nt: TGTGCCAGCAGTCAACCGGGACAGCCCTACGAGCAGTACTTC; CDR3aa: CASSQPGQPYEQYF
d_gene: TRBD1; v_gene: TRBV5-4; abundance: .; j_gene: TRBJ1-1; CDR3nt: TGTGCCAGCAGCCGGGACAGGGGGAAACTGAACACTGAAGCTTTCTTT; CDR3aa: CASSRDRGKLNTEAFF
d_gene: .; v_gene: TRBV4-1; abundance: .; j_gene: TRBJ2-2; CDR3nt: TGCGCCAGCTTGAGGGACACCGGGGAGCTGTTTTTT; CDR3aa: CASLRDTGELFF
d_gene: .; v_gene: TRBV5-8; abundance: .; j_gene: TRBJ2-2; CDR3nt: TGTGCCAGCAGCTTGGCTGGGGGCCCGAACACCGGGGAGCTGTTTTTT; CDR3aa: CASSLAGGPNTGELFF
d_gene: TRBD1; v_gene: TRBV7-9; abundance: .; j_gene: TRBJ2-2; CDR3nt: TGTGCCAGCAGAACCGCCGGGACAGGTAACACCGGGGAGCTGTTTTTT; CDR3aa: CASRTAGTGNTGELFF
d_gene: .; v_gene: TRBV18; abundance: once; j_gene: TRBJ2-1; CDR3nt: TGTGCCAGCTCACTAACTCACAATGAGCAGTTCTTC; CDR3aa: CASSLTHNEQFF
d_gene: .; v_gene: TRBV7-3; abundance: .; j_gene: TRBJ1-1; CDR3nt: TGTGCCAGCAGCCCGGGGGTTGACACTGAAGCTTTCTTT; CDR3aa: CASSPGVDTEAFF
d_gene: .; v_gene: TRBV7-3; abundance: .; j_gene: TRBJ1-5; CDR3nt: TGTGCCAGCAGCTTAACGTTACCGGGCAGGGCTGGCAATCAGCCCCAGCATTTT; CDR3aa: CASSLTLPGRAGNQPQHF
d_gene: .; v_gene: TRBV5-5; abundance: .; j_gene: TRBJ2-7; CDR3nt: TGTGCCAGCAGCCAAGAAAAGAACATACCGGGACAAGCCTACGAGCAGTACTTC; CDR3aa: CASSQEKNIPGQAYEQYF
d_gene: TRBD2; v_gene: TRBV7-3; abundance: .; j_gene: TRBJ2-3; CDR3nt: TGTGCCAGCAGCTTTATGACTAGCGGGGAGATCACAGATACGCAGTATTTT; CDR3aa: CASSFMTSGEITDTQYF
d_gene: TRBD1; v_gene: TRBV27; abundance: .; j_gene: TRBJ2-7; CDR3nt: TGTGCCAGCAGTCCCGGACAGGGACCCTACGAGCAGTACTTC; CDR3aa: CASSPGQGPYEQYF
d_gene: .; v_gene: TRBV5-6; abundance: .; j_gene: TRBJ2-1; CDR3nt: TGTGCCAGCAGCCACACTTCAGGGGAGGGGTTCTTC; CDR3aa: CASSHTSGEGFF
d_gene: TRBD1; v_gene: TRBV5-6; abundance: .; j_gene: TRBJ1-1; CDR3nt: TGTGCCAGCAGGTTGGGACAGGGGGCGACTGAAGCTTTCTTT; CDR3aa: CASRLGQGATEAFF
d_gene: .; v_gene: TRBV7-2; abundance: .; j_gene: TRBJ1-5; CDR3nt: TGTGCCAGCAGCTTAGCGACGGGACACGACGCAAATCAGCCCCAGCATTTT; CDR3aa: CASSLATGHDANQPQHF
d_gene: .; v_gene: TRBV10-2; abundance: .; j_gene: TRBJ2-6; CDR3nt: TGCGCCAGCAGGCGGCGGGACAGAGACTCTGGGGCCAACGTCCTGACTTTC; CDR3aa: CASRRRDRDSGANVLTF
d_gene: .; v_gene: TRBV7-8; abundance: .; j_gene: TRBJ2-1; CDR3nt: TGTGCCAGCAGCTTACCCCAAGCCGGCAGGGGTTATAGCAATGAGCAGTTCTTC; CDR3aa: CASSLPQAGRGYSNEQFF
d_gene: .; v_gene: TRBV18; abundance: once; j_gene: TRBJ2-7; CDR3nt: TGTGCCAGCTCACCCGGACAGAAATACGAGCAGTACTTC; CDR3aa: CASSPGQKYEQYF
d_gene: TRBD1; v_gene: TRBV5-6; abundance: .; j_gene: TRBJ2-3; CDR3nt: TGTGCCAGCAGCAAGCCGGGACAGGGCACAGATACGCAGTATTTT; CDR3aa: CASSKPGQGTDTQYF
d_gene: .; v_gene: TRBV25-1; abundance: .; j_gene: TRBJ2-7; CDR3nt: TGTGCCAGCACGAGGGCAGGGGACGAGCAGTACTTC; CDR3aa: CASTRAGDEQYF
d_gene: .; v_gene: TRBV5-4; abundance: .; j_gene: TRBJ1-1; CDR3nt: TGTGCCAGCAGCCGGAAGACTGGAAACACTGAAGCTTTCTTT; CDR3aa: CASSRKTGNTEAFF
d_gene: TRBD1; v_gene: TRBV11-2; abundance: once; j_gene: TRBJ2-1; CDR3nt: TGTGCCAGCAGCCAAAAGCCGGGACAGACCTACAATGAGCAGTTCTTC; CDR3aa: CASSQKPGQTYNEQFF
d_gene: TRBD2; v_gene: TRBV7-7; abundance: .; j_gene: TRBJ2-3; CDR3nt: TGTGCCAGCAGCTTAGGCGGGGGGGCCGCAGATACGCAGTATTTT; CDR3aa: CASSLGGGAADTQYF
d_gene: .; v_gene: TRBV15; abundance: .; j_gene: TRBJ1-2; CDR3nt: TGTGCCACCAGCAGATCGGAAGGGGCGCAAGTCTATGGCTACACCTTC; CDR3aa: CATSRSEGAQVYGYTF
d_gene: .; v_gene: TRBV12-5; abundance: .; j_gene: TRBJ2-3; CDR3nt: TGTGCTAGTGGTTACACTAGACCGAATTTTCGGGATACGCAGTATTTT; CDR3aa: CASGYTRPNFRDTQYF
d_gene: TRBD1; v_gene: TRBV6-1; abundance: .; j_gene: TRBJ2-7; CDR3nt: TGTGCCAGCAGTAAAGACAAGGACCGACAGGGAGTTTGGCGCGAGCAGTACTTC; CDR3aa: CASSKDKDRQGVWREQYF
d_gene: TRBD1; v_gene: TRBV28; abundance: .; j_gene: TRBJ1-5; CDR3nt: TGTGCCAGCAACCCGGGACAGGGGTTAAATCAGCCCCAGCATTTT; CDR3aa: CASNPGQGLNQPQHF
d_gene: .; v_gene: TRBV27; abundance: medium-sized; j_gene: TRBJ1-1; CDR3nt: TGTGCCAGCAGCCTGGCGGGGTCCCAGAACACTGAAGCTTTCTTT; CDR3aa: CASSLAGSQNTEAFF
d_gene: TRBD1; v_gene: TRBV30; abundance: .; j_gene: TRBJ2-4; CDR3nt: TGTGCCTGGAGTCCGGACAGGTTGAGCCTAGCCAAAAACATTCAGTACTTC; CDR3aa: CAWSPDRLSLAKNIQYF
d_gene: TRBD1; v_gene: TRBV30; abundance: .; j_gene: TRBJ2-6; CDR3nt: TGTGCCTGGAGGGGGACAGGGATTTCTGGGGCCAACGTCCTGACTTTC; CDR3aa: CAWRGTGISGANVLTF
d_gene: .; v_gene: TRBV6-1; abundance: .; j_gene: TRBJ2-1; CDR3nt: TGTGCCAGCAGCGGGATACCTGGCTACAATGAGCAGTTCTTC; CDR3aa: CASSGIPGYNEQFF